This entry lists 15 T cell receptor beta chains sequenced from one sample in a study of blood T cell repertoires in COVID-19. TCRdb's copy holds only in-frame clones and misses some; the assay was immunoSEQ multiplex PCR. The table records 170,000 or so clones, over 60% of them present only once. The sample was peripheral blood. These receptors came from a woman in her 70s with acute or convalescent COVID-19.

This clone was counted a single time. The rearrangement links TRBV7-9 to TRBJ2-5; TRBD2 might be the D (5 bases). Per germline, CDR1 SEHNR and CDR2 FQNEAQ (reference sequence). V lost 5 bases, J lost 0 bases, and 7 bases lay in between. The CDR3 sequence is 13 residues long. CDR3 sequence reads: CASSREYQETQYF. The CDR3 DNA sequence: TGTGCCAGCAGCCGGGAATACCAAGAGACCCAGTACTTC.

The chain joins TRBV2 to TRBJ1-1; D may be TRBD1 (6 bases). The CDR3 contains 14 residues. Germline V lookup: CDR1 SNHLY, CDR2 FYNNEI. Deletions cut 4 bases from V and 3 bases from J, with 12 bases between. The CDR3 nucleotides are TGTGCCAGCAGTGTACAGGGAGATTACACTGAAGCTTTCTTT. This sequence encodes CASSVQGDYTEAFF.

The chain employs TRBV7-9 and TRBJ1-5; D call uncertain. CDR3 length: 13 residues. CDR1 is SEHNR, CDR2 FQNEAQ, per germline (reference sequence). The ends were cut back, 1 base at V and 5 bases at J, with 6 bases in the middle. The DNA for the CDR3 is TGTGCCAGCAGCTTAGGTCAGGATCAGCCCCAGCATTTT. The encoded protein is CASSLGQDQPQHF.

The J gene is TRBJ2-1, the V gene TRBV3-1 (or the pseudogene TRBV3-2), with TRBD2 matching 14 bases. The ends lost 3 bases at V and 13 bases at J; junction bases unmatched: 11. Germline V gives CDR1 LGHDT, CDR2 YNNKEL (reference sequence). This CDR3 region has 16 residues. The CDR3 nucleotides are TGTGCCAGCAGCCAGGGACTAGCGGGAGCTTCGGGCCCACAGTTCTTC. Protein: CASSQGLAGASGPQFF.

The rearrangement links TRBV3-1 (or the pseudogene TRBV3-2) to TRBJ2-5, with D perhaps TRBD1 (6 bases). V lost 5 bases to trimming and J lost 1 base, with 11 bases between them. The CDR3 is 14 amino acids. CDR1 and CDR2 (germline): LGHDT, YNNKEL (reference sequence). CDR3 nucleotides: TGTGCCAGCAGCTATACAGGGCTCCAAGAGACCCAGTACTTC. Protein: CASSYTGLQETQYF.

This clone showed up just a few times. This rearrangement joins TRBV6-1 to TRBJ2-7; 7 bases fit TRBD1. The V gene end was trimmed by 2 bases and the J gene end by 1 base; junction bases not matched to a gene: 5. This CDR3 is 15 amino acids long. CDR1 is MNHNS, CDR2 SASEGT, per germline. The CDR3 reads CASSEQTGNSYEQYF. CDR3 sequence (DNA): TGTGCCAGCAGTGAACAGACAGGGAATTCCTACGAGCAGTACTTC.

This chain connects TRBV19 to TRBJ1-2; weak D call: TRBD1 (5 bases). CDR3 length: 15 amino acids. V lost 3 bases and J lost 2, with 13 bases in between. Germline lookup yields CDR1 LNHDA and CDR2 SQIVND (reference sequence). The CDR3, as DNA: TGTGCCAGTAGTATCCCGGGCAGGGCGAACTATGGCTACACCTTC. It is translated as CASSIPGRANYGYTF.

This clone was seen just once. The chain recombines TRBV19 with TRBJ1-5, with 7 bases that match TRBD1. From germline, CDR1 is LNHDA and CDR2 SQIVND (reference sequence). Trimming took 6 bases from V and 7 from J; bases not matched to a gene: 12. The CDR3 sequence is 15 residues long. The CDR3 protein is CASSLFPGGGQPQHF. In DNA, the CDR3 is TGTGCCAGTAGCCTCTTTCCAGGGGGTGGCCAGCCCCAGCATTTT.

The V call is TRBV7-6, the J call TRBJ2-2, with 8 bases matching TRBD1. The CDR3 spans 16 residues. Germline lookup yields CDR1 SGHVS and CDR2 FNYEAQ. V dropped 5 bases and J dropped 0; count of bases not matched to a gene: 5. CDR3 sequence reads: CASSLRTGSNTGELFF. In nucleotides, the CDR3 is TGTGCCAGCAGCCTGCGGACAGGGTCGAACACCGGGGAGCTGTTTTTT.

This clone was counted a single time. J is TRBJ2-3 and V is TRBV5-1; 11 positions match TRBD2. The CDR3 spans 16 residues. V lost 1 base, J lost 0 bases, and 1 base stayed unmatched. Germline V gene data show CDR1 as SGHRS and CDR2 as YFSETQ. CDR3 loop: CASSLRTSGSTDTQYF. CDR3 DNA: TGCGCCAGCAGCTTGAGGACTAGCGGGAGCACAGATACGCAGTATTTT.

The CDR3 sequence is CASSLGTGGTYEQYF. The CDR3 DNA follows: TGTGCCAGCAGCTTAGGGACAGGGGGTACCTACGAGCAGTACTTC. The rearrangement joins TRBV11-2 to TRBJ2-7; 10 bases map to TRBD1. Germline-derived CDR1 and CDR2 are SGHAT and FQNNGV. The junction had 2 bases not matched to a gene; V was cut back by 1 base and J by 2 bases. The CDR3 loop spans 15 amino acids.

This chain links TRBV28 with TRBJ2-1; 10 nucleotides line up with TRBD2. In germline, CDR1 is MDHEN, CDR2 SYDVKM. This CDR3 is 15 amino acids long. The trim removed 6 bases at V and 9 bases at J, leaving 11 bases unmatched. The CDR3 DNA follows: TGTGCCAGCAGCCGCTTAGCGGGAGGCTTGGGTGAGCAGTTCTTC. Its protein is CASSRLAGGLGEQFF.

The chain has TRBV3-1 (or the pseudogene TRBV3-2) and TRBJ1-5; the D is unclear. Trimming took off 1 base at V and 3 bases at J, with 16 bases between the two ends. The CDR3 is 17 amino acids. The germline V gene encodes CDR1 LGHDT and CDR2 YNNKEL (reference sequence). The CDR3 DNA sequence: TGTGCCAGCAGCCAAGGCCCCGCTAAGAGGTCCAATCAGCCCCAGCATTTT. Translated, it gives CASSQGPAKRSNQPQHF.

The CDR3 sequence: CASSPTAGDTGELFF. Written as DNA, the CDR3 is TGCGCCAGCAGCCCCACGGCAGGGGACACCGGGGAGCTGTTTTTT. V gene TRBV5-1 combines with J gene TRBJ2-2, with TRBD1 as a possible D gene (6 bases). Trimming removed 4 bases at V and 3 bases at J, with 13 bases between. CDR1 SGHRS and CDR2 YFSETQ come from the germline V gene. The length of the CDR3 is 15 residues. Based on the CDR3 plus reference TRBV5-1 and TRBJ2-2, the full variable domain is KAGVTQTPRYLIKTRGQQVTLSCSPISGHRSVSWYQQTPGQGLQFLFEYFSETQRNKGNFPGRFSGRQFSNSRSEMNVSTLELGDSALYLCASSPTAGDTGELFFGEGSRLTVL.

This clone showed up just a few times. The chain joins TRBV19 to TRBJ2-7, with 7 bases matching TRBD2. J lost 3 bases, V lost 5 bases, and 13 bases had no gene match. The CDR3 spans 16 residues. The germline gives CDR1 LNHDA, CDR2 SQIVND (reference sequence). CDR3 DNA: TGTGCCAGTAGTGCCGCGGCGGGACTACCAGACTACGAGCAGTACTTC. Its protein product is CASSAAAGLPDYEQYF.